The following is a T cell receptor beta chain sequence with its context. Antigen specificity is unknown. Germline CDR1 and CDR2: DFQATT and SNEGSKA (reference sequence). This CDR3 region has 13 residues. V lost 5 bases, J lost 2 bases, and 6 bases stayed unmatched. This sample was taken from a study of vaccination and CD4 T cells after COVID-19. About the research overall: Samples were taken after vaccination, a median of around 78 days after dose two, with a range of 14 to 241.

The Oncomine TCR Beta short-read assay sequenced DNA from cultured CD4+ T cells. The genomic DNA was obtained from cultured CD4+ T cells by extraction with the QIAamp micro DNA kit. Using its own MiXCR run on the PCR reads, TCRdb lists one record per CDR3 protein. Of approximately 10,000 distinct CDR3 sequences detected, approximately 59% appear once; the ten largest clones hold under 35%. The treatment was: roughly 10-day PBMC culture with coronavirus spike peptide pools or control peptides (ViraFEST assay). ViraFEST stimulated the growth of antigen-specific T cells using peptide pools and subsequently profiled their TCRs by sequencing.

Sequenced sample: CD4+ T cells from blood, cultured in vitro. This receptor was taken from a human donor who had recovered from COVID-19. The rearrangement joins TRBV20-1 to TRBJ2-7; 7 bases are shared with TRBD2. The DNA for the CDR3 is TGCAGTGCTCAGCGGGGTCCTACCTACGAGCAGTACTTC. Protein sequence: CSAQRGPTYEQYF.